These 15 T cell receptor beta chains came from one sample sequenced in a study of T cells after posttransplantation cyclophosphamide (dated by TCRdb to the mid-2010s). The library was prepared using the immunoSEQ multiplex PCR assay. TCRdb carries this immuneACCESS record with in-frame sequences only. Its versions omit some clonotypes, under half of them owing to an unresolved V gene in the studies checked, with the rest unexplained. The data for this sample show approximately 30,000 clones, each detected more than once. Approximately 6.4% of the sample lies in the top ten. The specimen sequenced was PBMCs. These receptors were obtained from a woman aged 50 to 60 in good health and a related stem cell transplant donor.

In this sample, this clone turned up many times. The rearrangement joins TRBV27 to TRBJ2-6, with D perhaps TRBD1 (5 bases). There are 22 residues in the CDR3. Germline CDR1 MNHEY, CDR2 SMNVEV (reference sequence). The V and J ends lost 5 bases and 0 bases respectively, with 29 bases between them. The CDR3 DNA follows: TGTGCCAGCAGTCCCCTCCCTGCCCCCTTGACAGAAATCTCCTCTGGGGCCAACGTCCTGACTTTC. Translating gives CASSPLPAPLTEISSGANVLTF.

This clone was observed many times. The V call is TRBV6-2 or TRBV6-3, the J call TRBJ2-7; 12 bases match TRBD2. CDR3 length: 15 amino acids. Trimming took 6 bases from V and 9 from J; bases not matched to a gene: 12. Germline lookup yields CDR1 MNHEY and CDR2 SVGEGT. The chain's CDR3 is CASSLQTSGRFGQYF. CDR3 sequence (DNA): TGTGCCAGCAGCCTCCAGACTAGCGGGAGATTCGGGCAGTACTTC.

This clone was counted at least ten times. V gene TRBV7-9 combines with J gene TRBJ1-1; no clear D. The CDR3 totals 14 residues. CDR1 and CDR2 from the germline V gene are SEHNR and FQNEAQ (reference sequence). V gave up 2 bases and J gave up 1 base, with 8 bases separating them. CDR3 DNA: TGTGCCAGCAGCTTATCCCAGGAGAACACTGAAGCTTTCTTT. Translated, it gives CASSLSQENTEAFF.

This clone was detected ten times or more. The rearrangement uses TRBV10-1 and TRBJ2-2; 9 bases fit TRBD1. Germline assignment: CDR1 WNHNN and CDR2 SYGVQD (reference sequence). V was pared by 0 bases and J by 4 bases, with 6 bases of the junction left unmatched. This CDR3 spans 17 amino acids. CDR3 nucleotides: TGCGCCAGCAGTGAGTCGGGGGGGACAGGGACCACCGGGGAGCTGTTTTTT. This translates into CASSESGGTGTTGELFF.

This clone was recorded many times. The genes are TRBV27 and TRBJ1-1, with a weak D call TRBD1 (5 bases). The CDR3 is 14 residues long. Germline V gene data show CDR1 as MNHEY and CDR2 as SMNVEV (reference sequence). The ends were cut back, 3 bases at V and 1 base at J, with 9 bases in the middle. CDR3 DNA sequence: TGTGCCAGCAGTTTGTTGGGGGGGAACACTGAAGCTTTCTTT. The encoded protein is CASSLLGGNTEAFF.

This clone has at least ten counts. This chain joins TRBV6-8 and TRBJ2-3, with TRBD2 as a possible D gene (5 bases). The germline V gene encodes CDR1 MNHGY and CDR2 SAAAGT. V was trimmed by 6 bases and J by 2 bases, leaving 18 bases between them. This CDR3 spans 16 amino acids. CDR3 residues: CASRDCIAQVTDTQYF. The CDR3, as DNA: TGTGCCAGCAGGGACTGCATCGCGCAAGTCACAGATACGCAGTATTTT.

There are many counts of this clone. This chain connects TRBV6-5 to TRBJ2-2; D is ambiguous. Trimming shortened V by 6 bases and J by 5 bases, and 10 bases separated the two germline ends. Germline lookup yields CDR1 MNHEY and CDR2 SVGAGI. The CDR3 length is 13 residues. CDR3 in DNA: TGTGCCAGCAGGCCTTCAGGAACCGGGGAGCTGTTTTTT. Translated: CASRPSGTGELFF.

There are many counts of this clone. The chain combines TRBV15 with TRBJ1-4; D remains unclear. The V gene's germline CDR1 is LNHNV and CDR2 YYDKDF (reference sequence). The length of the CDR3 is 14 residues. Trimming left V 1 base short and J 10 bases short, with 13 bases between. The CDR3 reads CATSRAPALGKLFF. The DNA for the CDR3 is TGTGCCACCAGCAGAGCCCCGGCCCTAGGAAAACTGTTTTTT.

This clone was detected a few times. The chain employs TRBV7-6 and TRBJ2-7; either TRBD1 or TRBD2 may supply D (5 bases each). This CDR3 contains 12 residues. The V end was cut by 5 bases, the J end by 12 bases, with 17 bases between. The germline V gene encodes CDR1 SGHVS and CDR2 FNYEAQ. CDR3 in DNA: TGTGCCAGCAGCCAAGAGGGGCAGGATTCGTACTTC. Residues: CASSQEGQDSYF. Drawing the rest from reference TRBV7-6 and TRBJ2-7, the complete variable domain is GAGVSQSPRYKVTKRGQDVALRCDPISGHVSLYWYRQALGQGPEFLTYFNYEAQQDKSGLPNDRFSAERPEGSISTLTIQRTEQRDSAMYRCASSQEGQDSYFGPGTRLTVT.

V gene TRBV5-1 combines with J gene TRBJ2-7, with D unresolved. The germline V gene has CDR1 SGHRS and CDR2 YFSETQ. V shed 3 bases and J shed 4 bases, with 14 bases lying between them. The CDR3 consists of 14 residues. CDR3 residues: CASSSERFVYEQYF. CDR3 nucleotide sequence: TGCGCCAGCAGCTCAGAGAGATTCGTATACGAGCAGTACTTC.

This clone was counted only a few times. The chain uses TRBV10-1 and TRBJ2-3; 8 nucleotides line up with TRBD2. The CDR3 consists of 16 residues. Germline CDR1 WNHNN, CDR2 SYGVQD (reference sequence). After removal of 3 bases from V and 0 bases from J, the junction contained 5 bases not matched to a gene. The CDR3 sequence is CASSEGASGSTDTQYF. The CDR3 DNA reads TGCGCCAGCAGTGAAGGGGCTAGCGGGAGCACAGATACGCAGTATTTT.

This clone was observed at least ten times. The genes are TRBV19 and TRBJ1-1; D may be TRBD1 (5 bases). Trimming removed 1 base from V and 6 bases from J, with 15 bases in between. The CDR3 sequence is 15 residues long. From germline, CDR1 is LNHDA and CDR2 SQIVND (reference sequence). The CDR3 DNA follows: TGTGCCAGTAGTATAGTGGTTACAGGCCGCCCTGAAGCTTTCTTT. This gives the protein CASSIVVTGRPEAFF.

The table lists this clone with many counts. This CDR3 is CASRNSLFYGYTF. In nucleotides, the CDR3 is TGTGCCAGTCGTAACAGTCTTTTCTATGGCTACACCTTC. The rearrangement links TRBV2 to TRBJ1-2; D call uncertain. Germline values: CDR1 SNHLY, CDR2 FYNNEI. V was cut by 9 bases and J by 4 bases, with 15 bases left in between. The CDR3 is made up of 13 amino acids.

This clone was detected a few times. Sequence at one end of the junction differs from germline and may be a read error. CDR3: CASSLEGETQYF. Here the CDR3 DNA reads TGTGCCAGCAGCCTAGAAGGGGAGACCCAGTACTTC. The chain carries TRBV11-3 and TRBJ2-5; the D is unclear. In germline, CDR1 is SGHNT, CDR2 YENEEA. This CDR3 comprises 12 residues. The full variable domain, completed using reference TRBV11-3 and TRBJ2-5, is EAGVVQSPRYKIIEKKQPVAFWCNPISGHNTLYWYLQNLGQGPELLIRYENEEAVDDSQLPKDRFSAERLKGVDSTLKIQPAELGDSAVYLCASSLEGETQYFGPGTRLLVL.

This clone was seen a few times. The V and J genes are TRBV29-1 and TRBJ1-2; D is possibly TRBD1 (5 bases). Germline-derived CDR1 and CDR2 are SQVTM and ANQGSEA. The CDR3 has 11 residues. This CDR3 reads CSAGDLYGYTF. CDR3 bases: TGCAGTGCGGGGGACCTCTATGGCTACACCTTC.